This record looks at one T cell receptor (beta chain) sequence and its context. This entry belongs to a study of control samples from healthy donors and cancer patients. Sequencing was performed with immunoSEQ multiplex PCR; in TCRdb, only in-frame clones are kept and a portion is missing. The sample contains about 170,000 clones, 80% to 95% of which appear only once. This CDR3 contains 13 residues. CDR1 SGHAT and CDR2 FQNNGV come from the germline V gene. V was trimmed by 3 bases and J by 3 bases, leaving 8 bases between them. This TCR was sampled from a woman in her sixties or seventies in good health. This chain connects TRBV11-2 to TRBJ1-1; no clear D. Sequencing input: blood. Here the CDR3 reads CASSFSSDTEAFF. The CDR3 region has the DNA TGTGCCAGCAGCTTTTCGAGCGACACTGAAGCTTTCTTT.